This T cell receptor beta chain was captured by sequencing in a study of radiation and T cells in renal cell carcinoma. As for the study in general: Nephrectomy followed 15 Gy stereotactic body radiation by 4 weeks. Findings of the study overall: In blood, top tumor clones expanded by 2 weeks, shrinking by 4.

The CDR3 has 14 amino acids. Germline V gene data show CDR1 as SGHRS and CDR2 as YFSETQ. The trim removed 0 bases at V and 8 bases at J, leaving 4 bases unmatched. Details on this clone: The antigen remains unidentified.

TCRdb keeps only in-frame clones here, not all; method: immunoSEQ multiplex PCR. The sample carries about 130,000 clones, approximately 91% recorded once. The time point here: baseline pretreatment blood. Indicated treatment: 15 Gy SBRT to primary tumor, nephrectomy 4 weeks later. Radiation-treated patients gave blood at baseline, week 2 and week 4. The chain has TRBV5-1 and TRBJ2-1; 8 bases map to TRBD1. This receptor was taken from a woman in her forties or fifties with renal cell carcinoma. The sample here was blood, taken from a patient whose treatment included radiotherapy and nephrectomy. CDR3 bases: TGCGCCAGCAGCTTGGAGGGGACAGGCCATGAGCAGTTCTTC. It specifies CASSLEGTGHEQFF.